This entry is about one TCR beta chain. Its antigen is currently unknown. This specimen belongs to a study of cytomegalovirus exposure and HLA in healthy donors. Study outcomes and limitations: Across donors, sequencing depth was assumed by presence/absence analyses to be roughly uniform. A later analysis reportedly found fewer N-insertions in an Asian-associated ancestry cluster than the approximately 660-donor mean. It is likely that the observed cluster of highly shared sequence variants was a sequencing artifact. Rare TCR sequences dominated, though some public TCRs recurred in many donors.

V was shortened by 1 base and J by 0 bases, with 6 bases between the two germline ends. This CDR3 contains 14 residues. Germline V CDR1 and CDR2: SNHLY, FYNNEI. The PCR had 60 Vbeta and 13 Jbeta primers. Data came from immunoSEQ multiplex PCR; TCRdb stores just in-frame clones and leaves some out. The sample includes around 130,000 clones, about 74% of them seen just once. This chain joins TRBV2 and TRBJ1-1, with D perhaps matching TRBD1 (5 bases). Material: PBMCs. The receptor was isolated from a man in his forties in good health and CMV-seropositive. CDR3 in amino acids: CASSEGRVNTEAFF. The CDR3 DNA is TGTGCCAGCAGTGAAGGCAGGGTGAACACTGAAGCTTTCTTT.